A selection of T cell receptor beta chains follows, all from one sample in a study of blood T cells in healthy people across ages. TCRdb fed the 5' RACE reads into MiXCR, producing one record per CDR3 protein. The table shows around 700,000 distinct CDR3 sequences, with more than 20% occurring only once. This sample was also put to use in a study of T cells of mothers and their children.

Sequenced: blood. These TCRs come from a boy younger than 18 in good health. Each CDR3 is given with its conserved first and last residue. D genes are given only for firm matches. A clone size is listed for some rows: how often the clone was seen (once, few, many), or a class if it is expanded.

d_gene: .; abundance: .; j_gene: TRBJ2-5; v_gene: TRBV4-1; CDR3aa: CASSPGQGTNYEQYF; CDR3nt: TGCGCCAGCAGCCCCGGGCAGGGCACGAATTATGAGCAGTACTTC
d_gene: .; abundance: few; j_gene: TRBJ2-3; v_gene: TRBV20-1; CDR3aa: CSARLPSRADGEQYF; CDR3nt: TGCAGTGCTAGACTCCCTAGCAGGGCAGATGGTGAGCAGTATTTT
d_gene: TRBD2; abundance: .; j_gene: TRBJ2-3; v_gene: TRBV10-3; CDR3aa: CAISELAGGQADTQYF; CDR3nt: TGTGCCATCAGTGAGCTAGCGGGAGGGCAAGCAGATACGCAGTATTTT
d_gene: .; abundance: .; j_gene: TRBJ2-3; v_gene: TRBV24-1; CDR3aa: CATSDPGGNTQYF; CDR3nt: TGTGCCACCAGTGATCCAGGAGGGAATACGCAGTATTTT
d_gene: .; abundance: .; j_gene: TRBJ1-2; v_gene: TRBV3-1; CDR3aa: CAGSGSYGYTF; CDR3nt: TGTGCCGGCAGCGGATCGTATGGCTACACCTTC
d_gene: TRBD1; abundance: .; j_gene: TRBJ2-7; v_gene: TRBV6-5; CDR3aa: CASSYSVTQGNEQYF; CDR3nt: TGTGCCAGCAGTTACTCGGTAACACAGGGGAACGAGCAGTACTTC
d_gene: .; abundance: .; j_gene: TRBJ1-4; v_gene: TRBV27; CDR3aa: CASSPAAGLNEKLFF; CDR3nt: TGTGCCAGCAGTCCCGCGGCAGGGTTGAATGAAAAACTGTTTTTT
d_gene: .; abundance: .; j_gene: TRBJ2-7; v_gene: TRBV19; CDR3aa: CASSIEGMSYEQYF; CDR3nt: TGTGCCAGTAGTATAGAGGGGATGTCCTACGAGCAGTACTTC
d_gene: .; abundance: few; j_gene: TRBJ2-7; v_gene: TRBV5-1; CDR3aa: CASSPGQIRTLEQYF; CDR3nt: TGCGCCAGCAGCCCAGGACAGATCCGGACTCTCGAGCAGTACTTC
d_gene: .; abundance: .; j_gene: TRBJ2-1; v_gene: TRBV6-5; CDR3aa: CASSYSGLNNEQFF; CDR3nt: TGTGCCAGCAGTTATTCCGGCCTCAACAATGAGCAGTTCTTC
d_gene: TRBD2; abundance: .; j_gene: TRBJ2-5; v_gene: TRBV29-1; CDR3aa: CSVVAGLGFNAQYF; CDR3nt: TGCAGCGTTGTCGCGGGACTAGGATTCAATGCCCAGTACTTC
d_gene: .; abundance: .; j_gene: TRBJ1-1; v_gene: TRBV2; CDR3aa: CASSVSGDTEAFF; CDR3nt: TGTGCCAGCAGTGTATCGGGGGACACTGAAGCTTTCTTT
d_gene: TRBD2; abundance: few; j_gene: TRBJ2-5; v_gene: TRBV7-9; CDR3aa: CASSFGTSEQETQYF; CDR3nt: TGTGCCAGCAGTTTCGGGACTAGCGAACAAGAGACCCAGTACTTC
d_gene: .; abundance: .; j_gene: TRBJ2-3; v_gene: TRBV28; CDR3aa: CASSWGPSTDTQYF; CDR3nt: TGTGCCAGCAGTTGGGGGCCATCCACAGATACGCAGTATTTT
d_gene: .; abundance: .; j_gene: TRBJ2-5; v_gene: TRBV28; CDR3aa: CASSLTGMQYF; CDR3nt: TGTGCCAGCAGTTTAACAGGGATGCAGTACTTC
d_gene: .; abundance: .; j_gene: TRBJ2-3; v_gene: TRBV10-3; CDR3aa: CAISAGGPDTQYF; CDR3nt: TGTGCCATCAGTGCCGGCGGGCCAGATACGCAGTATTTT
d_gene: TRBD2; abundance: .; j_gene: TRBJ2-1; v_gene: TRBV3-1; CDR3aa: CASSLRTLAGGVDEQFF; CDR3nt: TGTGCCAGCAGCCTCCGAACCCTAGCGGGGGGTGTAGATGAGCAGTTCTTC
d_gene: .; abundance: few; j_gene: TRBJ1-2; v_gene: TRBV6-2/TRBV6-3; CDR3aa: CASSYSRGESGYTF; CDR3nt: TGTGCCAGCAGTTACTCGAGAGGGGAATCTGGCTACACCTTC
d_gene: .; abundance: .; j_gene: TRBJ2-7; v_gene: TRBV25-1; CDR3aa: CASSELMGHTYEQYF; CDR3nt: TGTGCCAGCAGTGAATTAATGGGACACACCTACGAGCAGTACTTC
d_gene: .; abundance: few; j_gene: TRBJ2-5; v_gene: TRBV20-1; CDR3aa: CSASSEGGETQYF; CDR3nt: TGCAGTGCTAGCTCGGAAGGGGGGGAGACCCAGTACTTC
d_gene: TRBD2; abundance: .; j_gene: TRBJ2-1; v_gene: TRBV4-1; CDR3aa: CASSLILAGAAYNEQFF; CDR3nt: TGCGCCAGCAGCCTTATCCTAGCGGGGGCTGCCTACAATGAGCAGTTCTTC
d_gene: TRBD2; abundance: .; j_gene: TRBJ2-7; v_gene: TRBV7-6; CDR3aa: CASSLAPLGLMSYEQYF; CDR3nt: TGTGCCAGCAGCTTAGCGCCGTTGGGACTAATGTCCTACGAGCAGTACTTC
d_gene: .; abundance: .; j_gene: TRBJ1-1; v_gene: TRBV2; CDR3aa: CASMGGTEAFF; CDR3nt: TGTGCCAGCATGGGTGGCACTGAAGCTTTCTTT
d_gene: .; abundance: few; j_gene: TRBJ2-5; v_gene: TRBV7-2; CDR3aa: CASSRGNGGQETQYF; CDR3nt: TGTGCCAGCAGCCGGGGGAACGGGGGACAAGAGACCCAGTACTTC
d_gene: TRBD1; abundance: .; j_gene: TRBJ1-2; v_gene: TRBV7-3; CDR3aa: CASSLGGLDRGYTF; CDR3nt: TGTGCCAGCAGCCTAGGGGGCCTCGATAGAGGCTACACCTTC
d_gene: TRBD1; abundance: few; j_gene: TRBJ1-2; v_gene: TRBV10-3; CDR3aa: CAISETGQGIYGYTF; CDR3nt: TGTGCCATCAGTGAGACTGGACAGGGCATCTATGGCTACACCTTC
d_gene: TRBD1; abundance: .; j_gene: TRBJ2-1; v_gene: TRBV7-9; CDR3aa: CASSHPEQGARYNEQFF; CDR3nt: TGTGCCAGCAGCCACCCGGAGCAGGGGGCGAGGTACAATGAGCAGTTCTTC
d_gene: .; abundance: few; j_gene: TRBJ2-1; v_gene: TRBV7-3; CDR3aa: CASSPTAVGEQFF; CDR3nt: TGTGCCAGCAGCCCTACGGCCGTGGGTGAGCAGTTCTTC
d_gene: .; abundance: few; j_gene: TRBJ2-1; v_gene: TRBV27; CDR3aa: CASSLSVQESSYNEQFF; CDR3nt: TGTGCCAGCAGTTTATCCGTTCAGGAAAGCTCCTACAATGAGCAGTTCTTC
d_gene: .; abundance: few; j_gene: TRBJ2-2; v_gene: TRBV5-1; CDR3aa: CASSLSPEGSITGELFF; CDR3nt: TGCGCCAGCAGCTTGTCACCGGAAGGGTCGATCACCGGGGAGCTGTTTTTT
d_gene: .; abundance: .; j_gene: TRBJ2-2; v_gene: TRBV12-3/TRBV12-4; CDR3aa: CASSFTVYRDTGELFF; CDR3nt: TGTGCCAGCAGTTTTACGGTCTACCGGGACACCGGGGAGCTGTTTTTT
d_gene: TRBD2; abundance: few; j_gene: TRBJ2-1; v_gene: TRBV29-1; CDR3aa: CSVDGGSFYNEQFF; CDR3nt: TGCAGCGTTGACGGCGGGAGCTTTTACAATGAGCAGTTCTTC
d_gene: .; abundance: few; j_gene: TRBJ1-5; v_gene: TRBV3-1; CDR3aa: CASSQRGSNQPQHF; CDR3nt: TGTGCCAGCAGCCAAAGAGGTAGCAATCAGCCCCAGCATTTT
d_gene: TRBD1; abundance: .; j_gene: TRBJ2-7; v_gene: TRBV6-1; CDR3aa: CASSLYRGGTYEQYF; CDR3nt: TGTGCCAGCAGTTTATACAGGGGTGGGACCTACGAGCAGTACTTC
d_gene: .; abundance: few; j_gene: TRBJ2-5; v_gene: TRBV14; CDR3aa: CASSQGLTQTQYF; CDR3nt: TGTGCCAGCAGCCAAGGACTGACCCAGACCCAGTACTTC
d_gene: TRBD1; abundance: few; j_gene: TRBJ2-1; v_gene: TRBV20-1; CDR3aa: CSASGQGERTTYNEQFF; CDR3nt: TGCAGTGCTTCCGGACAGGGCGAGCGGACGACCTACAATGAGCAGTTCTTC
d_gene: .; abundance: few; j_gene: TRBJ2-7; v_gene: TRBV5-1; CDR3aa: CARGPVPLSYEQYF; CDR3nt: TGCGCCAGGGGGCCGGTGCCCCTCTCCTACGAGCAGTACTTC
d_gene: .; abundance: .; j_gene: TRBJ1-2; v_gene: TRBV20-1; CDR3aa: CSARDLAGGYTF; CDR3nt: TGCAGTGCTAGAGATCTAGCAGGCGGCTACACCTTC
d_gene: .; abundance: .; j_gene: TRBJ2-7; v_gene: TRBV4-2; CDR3aa: CASSQDWLVGLYEQYF; CDR3nt: TGTGCCAGCAGCCAAGATTGGCTTGTGGGGCTCTACGAGCAGTACTTC
d_gene: TRBD2; abundance: .; j_gene: TRBJ2-3; v_gene: TRBV7-9; CDR3aa: CASGRLAGGSDTRYF; CDR3nt: TGTGCCAGCGGAAGACTAGCGGGAGGCTCAGATACGCGGTATTTT
d_gene: .; abundance: few; j_gene: TRBJ2-1; v_gene: TRBV7-9; CDR3aa: CASSLGLGTYNEQFF; CDR3nt: TGTGCCAGCAGCTTAGGGTTGGGCACCTACAATGAGCAGTTCTTC
d_gene: TRBD2; abundance: .; j_gene: TRBJ2-5; v_gene: TRBV2; CDR3aa: CASSEPGLAEEQYF; CDR3nt: TGTGCCAGCAGTGAACCGGGACTAGCTGAAGAGCAGTACTTC
d_gene: .; abundance: .; j_gene: TRBJ1-5; v_gene: TRBV6-2/TRBV6-3; CDR3aa: CASSPPSGHNVKPQHF; CDR3nt: TGTGCCAGCAGTCCGCCATCCGGTCATAATGTAAAGCCCCAGCATTTT
d_gene: TRBD1; abundance: few; j_gene: TRBJ2-3; v_gene: TRBV5-1; CDR3aa: CASSLAGQAVIDTQYF; CDR3nt: TGCGCCAGCAGCTTGGCGGGACAGGCGGTTATAGATACGCAGTATTTT
d_gene: .; abundance: .; j_gene: TRBJ1-1; v_gene: TRBV19; CDR3aa: CASTPTGSGAEAFF; CDR3nt: TGTGCCAGTACCCCAACGGGATCGGGGGCTGAAGCTTTCTTT
d_gene: .; abundance: few; j_gene: TRBJ2-3; v_gene: TRBV2; CDR3aa: CASSEILAADTQYF; CDR3nt: TGTGCCAGCAGTGAAATTCTGGCAGCAGATACGCAGTATTTT
d_gene: TRBD2; abundance: .; j_gene: TRBJ2-1; v_gene: TRBV9; CDR3aa: CASSVEGLSGLADNEQFF; CDR3nt: TGTGCCAGCAGCGTAGAAGGTTTGTCGGGACTAGCGGACAATGAGCAGTTCTTC
d_gene: TRBD2; abundance: few; j_gene: TRBJ2-7; v_gene: TRBV20-1; CDR3aa: CSAREREDTYEQYF; CDR3nt: TGCAGTGCTAGAGAGCGGGAGGATACCTACGAGCAGTACTTC
d_gene: .; abundance: .; j_gene: TRBJ2-5; v_gene: TRBV6-2/TRBV6-3; CDR3aa: CASSYAKDSPIGTQYF; CDR3nt: TGTGCCAGCAGTTACGCGAAAGACTCTCCCATTGGGACCCAGTACTTC